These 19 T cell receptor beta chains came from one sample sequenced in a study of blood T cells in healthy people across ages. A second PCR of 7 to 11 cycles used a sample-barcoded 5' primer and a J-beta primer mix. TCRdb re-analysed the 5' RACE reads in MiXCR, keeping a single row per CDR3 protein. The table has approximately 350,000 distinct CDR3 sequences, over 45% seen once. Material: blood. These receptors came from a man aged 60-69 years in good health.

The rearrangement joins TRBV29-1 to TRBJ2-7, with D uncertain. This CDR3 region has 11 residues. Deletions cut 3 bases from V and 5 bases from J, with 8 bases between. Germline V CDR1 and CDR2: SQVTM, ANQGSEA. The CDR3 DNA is TGCAGCGTTGACGGAAGCCACGAGCAGTACTTC. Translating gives CSVDGSHEQYF.

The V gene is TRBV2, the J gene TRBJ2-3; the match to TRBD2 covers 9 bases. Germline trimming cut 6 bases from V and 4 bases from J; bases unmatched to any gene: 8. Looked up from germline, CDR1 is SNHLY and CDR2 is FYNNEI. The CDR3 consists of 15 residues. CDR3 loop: CASSRGLASADTQYF. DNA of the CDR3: TGTGCCAGCAGCCGAGGACTAGCGTCGGCAGATACGCAGTATTTT.

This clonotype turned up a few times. The DNA of the CDR3 is TGCAGTGCTAGCCACATTAACTCACCCCTCCACTTT. It is translated as CSASHINSPLHF. The chain joins TRBV20-1 to TRBJ1-6, with D unresolved. CDR3 length: 12 residues. Germline assignment: CDR1 DFQATT and CDR2 SNEGSKA (reference sequence). Deletions cut 3 bases from V and 10 bases from J, with 10 bases between.

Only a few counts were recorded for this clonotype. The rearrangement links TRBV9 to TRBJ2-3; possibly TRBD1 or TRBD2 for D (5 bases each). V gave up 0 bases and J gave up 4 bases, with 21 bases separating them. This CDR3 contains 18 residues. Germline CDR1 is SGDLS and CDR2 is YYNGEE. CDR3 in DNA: TGTGCCAGCAGCGTAGGAGGGGTTGGCTCCGAGGGTCCAGATACGCAGTATTTT. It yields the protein CASSVGGVGSEGPDTQYF.

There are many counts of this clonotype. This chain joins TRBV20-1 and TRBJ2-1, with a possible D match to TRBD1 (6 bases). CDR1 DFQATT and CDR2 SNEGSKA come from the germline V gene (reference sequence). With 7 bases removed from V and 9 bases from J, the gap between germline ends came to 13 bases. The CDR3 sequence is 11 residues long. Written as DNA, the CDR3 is TGCAGTGTACCCGGGGACACTGAGCAGTTCTTC. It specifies CSVPGDTEQFF.

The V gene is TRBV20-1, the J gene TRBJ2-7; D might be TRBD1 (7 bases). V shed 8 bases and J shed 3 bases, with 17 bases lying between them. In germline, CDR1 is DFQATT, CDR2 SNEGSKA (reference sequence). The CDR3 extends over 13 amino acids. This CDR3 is CSPTEGAHYEQYF. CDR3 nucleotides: TGCAGTCCCACGGAGGGGGCCCACTACGAGCAGTACTTC.

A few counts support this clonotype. CDR3 loop: CSARQAYYNEQFF. CDR3 nucleotides: TGCAGTGCTAGACAAGCTTACTACAATGAGCAGTTCTTC. The chain links TRBV20-1 to TRBJ2-1; D is unresolved. The germline gives CDR1 DFQATT, CDR2 SNEGSKA (reference sequence). This CDR3 region has 13 residues. The V end lost 2 bases, the J end lost 3 bases, and 8 bases lay between the germline ends.

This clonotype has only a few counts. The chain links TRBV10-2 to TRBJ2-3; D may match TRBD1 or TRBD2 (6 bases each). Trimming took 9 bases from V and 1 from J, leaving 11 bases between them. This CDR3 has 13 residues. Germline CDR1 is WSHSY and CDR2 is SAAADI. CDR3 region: CASSGARTDTQYF. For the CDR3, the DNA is TGCGCCAGTTCGGGGGCCCGCACAGATACGCAGTATTTT.

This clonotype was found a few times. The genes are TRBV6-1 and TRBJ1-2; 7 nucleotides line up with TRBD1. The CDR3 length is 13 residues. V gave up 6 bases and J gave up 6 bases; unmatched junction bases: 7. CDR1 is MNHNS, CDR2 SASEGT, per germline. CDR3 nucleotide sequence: TGTGCCAGCAGCCTTGACAGGGCTAATGGCTACACCTTC. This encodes CASSLDRANGYTF.

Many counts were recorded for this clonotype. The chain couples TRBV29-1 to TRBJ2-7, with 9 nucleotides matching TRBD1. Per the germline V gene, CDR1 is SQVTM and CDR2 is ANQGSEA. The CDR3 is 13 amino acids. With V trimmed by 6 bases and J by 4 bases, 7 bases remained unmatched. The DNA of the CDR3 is TGCAGCGTCCGCCCGGGACAGGGTTACGAGCAGTACTTC. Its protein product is CSVRPGQGYEQYF.

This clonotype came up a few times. The CDR3 DNA sequence: TGCAGTGCTGTGCCCCAGACGGAGGGCTACACCTTC. Amino acids: CSAVPQTEGYTF. The chain has TRBV20-1 and TRBJ1-2; D not resolved. Germline values: CDR1 DFQATT, CDR2 SNEGSKA (reference sequence). The CDR3 extends over 12 amino acids. V lost 5 bases and J 8 bases, leaving 15 bases between the germline ends.

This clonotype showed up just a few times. CDR3 DNA sequence: TGTGCCAGCAGTTCGGGGGACAGCGTCTCCTACGAGCAGTACTTC. Translation: CASSSGDSVSYEQYF. The chain uses TRBV6-6 and TRBJ2-7; possible D gene TRBD1, 7 bases. The CDR3 contains 15 residues. V gave up 4 bases and J gave up 0 bases, with 13 bases separating them. CDR1 is MNHNY and CDR2 is SVGAGI in the germline V gene (reference sequence).

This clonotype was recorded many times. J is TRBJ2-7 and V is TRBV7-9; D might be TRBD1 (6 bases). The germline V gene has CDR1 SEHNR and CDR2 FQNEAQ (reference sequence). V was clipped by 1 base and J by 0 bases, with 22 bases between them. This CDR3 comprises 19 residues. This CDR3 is CASSLVEDSGSPSSYEQYF. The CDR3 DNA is TGTGCCAGCAGCTTAGTAGAGGACAGTGGCTCCCCAAGCTCCTACGAGCAGTACTTC.

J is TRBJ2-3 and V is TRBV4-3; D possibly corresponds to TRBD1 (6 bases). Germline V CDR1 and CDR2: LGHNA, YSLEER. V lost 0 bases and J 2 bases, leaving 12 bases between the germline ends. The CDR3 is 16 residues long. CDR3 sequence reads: CASSQDIPGHTDTQYF. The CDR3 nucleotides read TGCGCCAGCAGCCAAGATATTCCGGGACACACAGATACGCAGTATTTT.

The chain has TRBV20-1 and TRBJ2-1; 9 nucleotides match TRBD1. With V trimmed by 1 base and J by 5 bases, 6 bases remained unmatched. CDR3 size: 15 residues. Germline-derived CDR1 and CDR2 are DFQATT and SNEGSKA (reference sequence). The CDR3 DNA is TGCAGTGCTAGAGGTGGGACAGGGATCCACAATGAGCAGTTCTTC. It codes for CSARGGTGIHNEQFF.

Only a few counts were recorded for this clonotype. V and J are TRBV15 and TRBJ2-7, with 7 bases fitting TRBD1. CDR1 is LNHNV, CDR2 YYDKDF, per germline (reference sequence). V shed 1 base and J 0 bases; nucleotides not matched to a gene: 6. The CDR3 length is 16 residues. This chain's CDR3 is CATSRGRQGHSYEQYF. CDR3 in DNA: TGTGCCACCAGCAGAGGAAGACAGGGTCACTCCTACGAGCAGTACTTC.

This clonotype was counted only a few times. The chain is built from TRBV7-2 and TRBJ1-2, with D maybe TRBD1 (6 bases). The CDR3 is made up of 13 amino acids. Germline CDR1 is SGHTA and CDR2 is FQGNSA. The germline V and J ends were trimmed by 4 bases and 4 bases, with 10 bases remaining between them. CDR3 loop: CASSSGTTYGYTF. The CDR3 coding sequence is TGTGCCAGCAGCTCCGGGACAACCTATGGCTACACCTTC.

CDR3 sequence (DNA): TGTGCCAGCACTAAGGACGAGGGATTGATGGGCTACACCTTC. This codes for CASTKDEGLMGYTF. The V and J genes are TRBV2 and TRBJ1-2; D is uncertain. The CDR3 covers 14 residues. With 7 bases removed from V and 8 bases from J, the gap between germline ends came to 20 bases. In germline, CDR1 is SNHLY, CDR2 FYNNEI. The full variable domain, with the rest looked up from reference TRBV2 and TRBJ1-2, is EPEVTQTPSHQVTQMGQEVILRCVPISNHLYFYWYRQILGQKVEFLVSFYNNEISEKSEIFDDQFSVERPDGSNFTLKIRSTKLEDSAMYFCASTKDEGLMGYTFGSGTRLTVV.

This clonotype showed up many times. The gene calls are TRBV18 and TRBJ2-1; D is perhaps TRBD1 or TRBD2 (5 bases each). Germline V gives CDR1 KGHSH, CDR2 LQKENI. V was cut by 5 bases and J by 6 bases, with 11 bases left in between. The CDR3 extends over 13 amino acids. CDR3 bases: TGTGCCAGCTCAGGTTTGAGGGGCAATGAGCAGTTCTTC. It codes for CASSGLRGNEQFF.